Described below is a single TCR beta chain sequence and its context. Its antigen remains unknown. The entry originates in a study of prognosis after radiotherapy for stage I lung cancer. The authors amplified TCR beta CDR3 from genomic DNA using two-round multiplex PCR. First-round PCR amplification was performed with primers specific to each TRBV and TRBJ gene. TCRdb re-analysed the multiplex PCR reads in MiXCR, keeping a single row per CDR3 protein. The sample holds 15,000 to 20,000 distinct CDR3 sequences; roughly half are singletons and the top ten take approximately 30%. Overall study results and limits: Metastatic and non-metastatic patients reportedly diverged in TRBV and TRBJ gene usage.

This CDR3 region has 13 residues. Germline-derived CDR1 and CDR2 are MRHNA and SNTAGT. V was cut by 0 bases and J by 8 bases, with 9 bases left in between. Approximately 6 milliliters of peripheral blood were drawn at each of two time points. V gene TRBV6-4 combines with J gene TRBJ2-3; D not resolved. The TCR comes from a donor at least 50 years old with non-small cell lung cancer. The source material was PBMCs, sampled before or after stereotactic body radiation therapy (not recorded which). The CDR3 is CASSDSLFGTQYF. CDR3 in DNA: TGTGCCAGCAGTGACTCTCTCTTTGGTACGCAGTATTTT.